One sample yielded the 21 T cell receptor beta chains listed below, sequenced in a study of cytomegalovirus exposure and HLA in healthy donors. Measured with immunoSEQ multiplex PCR; TCRdb has only the in-frame clones, and not every one. The table includes 220,000 or so clones, approximately 88% detected once. The sequenced sample consisted of PBMCs. The origin of the receptors is a woman in her twenties or thirties in good health and CMV-seropositive.

On this clone: Within the sample, other DNA sequences also encode this same CDR3. The gene calls are TRBV30 and TRBJ1-5; 7 bases fit TRBD1. Germline CDR1 reads GTSNPN; CDR2 reads SVGIG (reference sequence). J lost 4 bases, V lost 4 bases, and 7 bases had no gene match. The CDR3 has 14 amino acids. CDR3 bases: TGTGCCTGGACGCCGGGACAGTCTAATCAGCCCCAGCATTTT. Translating it yields CAWTPGQSNQPQHF.

Comment on this clone: A much larger clone lies a single base off, so this may be a read error. The same CDR3 also results from other DNA sequences found in this sample. The chain employs TRBV7-9 and TRBJ2-5; a weak D match, TRBD2 (5 bases). The V gene's germline CDR1 is SEHNR and CDR2 FQNEAQ (reference sequence). The CDR3 loop spans 11 amino acids. The V and J ends lost 4 bases and 5 bases respectively, with 5 bases between them. The CDR3 loop is CASSSGETQYF. The CDR3, as DNA: TGTGCCAGCAGCTCGGGGGAGACCCAGTACTTC.

This chain uses TRBV19 with TRBJ1-1, with D possibly matching TRBD1 (6 bases). The CDR3 runs 13 residues. Trimming took 10 bases from V and 4 from J, leaving 16 bases between them. The germline V gene encodes CDR1 LNHDA and CDR2 SQIVND (reference sequence). CDR3 protein: CATGTSAATEAFF. The CDR3 DNA sequence: TGTGCCACCGGGACATCCGCCGCCACTGAAGCTTTCTTT.

J is TRBJ2-7 and V is TRBV11-2, with 9 nucleotides matching TRBD2. The germline V gene has CDR1 SGHAT and CDR2 FQNNGV. The CDR3 loop spans 15 amino acids. J was trimmed by 2 bases and V by 0 bases; bases with no gene match: 2. Here the CDR3 DNA reads TGTGCCAGCAGCTTAGAAGCTAGCGGGACCTACGAGCAGTACTTC. Translating gives CASSLEASGTYEQYF. The whole variable domain, filled in from reference TRBV11-2 and TRBJ2-7, reads EAGVAQSPRYKIIEKRQSVAFWCNPISGHATLYWYQQILGQGPKLLIQFQNNGVVDDSQLPKDRFSAERLKGVDSTLKIQPAKLEDSAVYLCASSLEASGTYEQYFGPGTRLTVT.

The sample holds one count of this clone. The chain joins TRBV27 to TRBJ1-1; D remains unclear. Germline V gene data show CDR1 as MNHEY and CDR2 as SMNVEV (reference sequence). The CDR3 is 11 residues long. V was cut by 6 bases and J by 6 bases, with 8 bases left in between. In DNA, the CDR3 is TGTGCCAGCAGGTACAACTCTGAAGCTTTCTTT. This codes for CASRYNSEAFF.

V and J are TRBV6-5 and TRBJ1-3; a weak D match, TRBD1 (5 bases). The CDR3 loop spans 15 amino acids. CDR1 is MNHEY, CDR2 SVGAGI, per germline. Deletions cut 0 bases from V and 4 bases from J, with 10 bases between. CDR3 coding DNA: TGTGCCAGCAGTTACTCGGGACCCGGCGGAAACACCATATATTTT. It is translated as CASSYSGPGGNTIYF.

This chain joins TRBV28 and TRBJ1-1; D gene ambiguous. This CDR3 comprises 14 residues. Germline CDR1 MDHEN, CDR2 SYDVKM. Trimming pared 6 bases from V and 0 bases from J, leaving 11 bases between. The chain's CDR3 is CASRATLMNTEAFF. The DNA of the CDR3 is TGTGCCAGCAGGGCGACATTGATGAACACTGAAGCTTTCTTT.

This chain links TRBV7-9 with TRBJ1-1, with TRBD1 identical over 7 bases. The V and J ends lost 5 bases and 0 bases, in that order; junction bases with no gene match: 3. Per the germline V gene, CDR1 is SEHNR and CDR2 is FQNEAQ (reference sequence). This CDR3 has 14 residues. The CDR3 region has the DNA TGTGCCAGCAGCCCAGGGGGGATGAACACTGAAGCTTTCTTT. It translates to CASSPGGMNTEAFF.

This chain links TRBV28 with TRBJ2-7; maybe TRBD2 (6 bases). Trimming removed 5 bases at V and 4 bases at J, with 18 bases between. Per the germline V gene, CDR1 is MDHEN and CDR2 is SYDVKM. The CDR3 has 15 amino acids. CDR3 sequence reads: CASSPITGGTYEQYF. CDR3 bases: TGTGCCAGCAGTCCTATTACCGGGGGTACTTACGAGCAGTACTTC.

The CDR3 region has the DNA TGTGCCAGCAGTTTACGAAGGACCGCAACGGACGGCAACTATGGCTACACCTTC. Translated: CASSLRRTATDGNYGYTF. V usage is TRBV28 and J usage is TRBJ1-2; D call uncertain. Per germline, CDR1 MDHEN and CDR2 SYDVKM. This CDR3 contains 18 residues. V lost 2 bases and J lost 2, with 21 bases in between.

This clone was seen a single time. The chain combines TRBV27 with TRBJ2-2; weak D call: TRBD2 (6 bases). Germline assignment: CDR1 MNHEY and CDR2 SMNVEV (reference sequence). V was trimmed by 2 bases and J by 4 bases, leaving 11 bases between them. The CDR3 has 15 amino acids. The CDR3, as DNA: TGTGCCAGCAGTTTAGGGTCGGAGGGCACCGGGGAGCTGTTTTTT. This translates into CASSLGSEGTGELFF.

The chain recombines TRBV6-1 with TRBJ1-1; D is ambiguous. The CDR3 has 13 amino acids. Germline CDR1 MNHNS, CDR2 SASEGT. Trimming took 7 bases from V and 0 from J, leaving 9 bases between them. CDR3 coding DNA: TGTGCCAGCATTCCCCCAGTGAACACTGAAGCTTTCTTT. Translation gives CASIPPVNTEAFF.

The table lists this clone with a count of one. The CDR3 here is CASSSSNEQFF. CDR3 sequence (DNA): TGTGCCAGCAGTTCATCCAATGAGCAGTTCTTC. V gene TRBV27 combines with J gene TRBJ2-1; D uncertain. Trimming pared 4 bases from V and 6 bases from J, leaving 4 bases between. The V gene's germline CDR1 is MNHEY and CDR2 SMNVEV (reference sequence). The CDR3 is 11 residues long.

This clone was detected once. The chain carries TRBV7-3 and TRBJ2-3; a possible D gene is TRBD2 (6 bases). This CDR3 comprises 15 residues. The V end lost 2 bases, the J end lost 2 bases, and 11 bases lay between the germline ends. From germline, CDR1 is SGHTA and CDR2 FQGTGA. The CDR3 loop is CASSLLGRDTDTQYF. The CDR3 bases are TGTGCCAGCAGCTTACTGGGGCGGGACACAGATACGCAGTATTTT.

The chain links TRBV14 to TRBJ1-2; the D gene is possibly TRBD1 (5 bases). CDR1 and CDR2 (germline): SGHDN, FVKESK. The CDR3 contains 15 residues. V lost 1 base and J 6 bases, leaving 15 bases between the germline ends. CDR3 DNA: TGTGCCAGCAGCCAAGGGGGCCTTGGGGCCCATGGCTACACCTTC. Translated: CASSQGGLGAHGYTF.

At least ten counts were recorded for this clone. V and J are TRBV25-1 and TRBJ2-2; tentatively, D is TRBD2 (5 bases). CDR1 is MGHDK and CDR2 is SYGVNS in the germline V gene. There are 15 residues in the CDR3. V was shortened by 4 bases and J by 3 bases, with 12 bases between the two germline ends. This chain's CDR3 is CASSAEGRDTGELFF. In nucleotides, the CDR3 is TGTGCCAGCAGTGCAGAGGGCCGGGACACCGGGGAGCTGTTTTTT.

The chain joins TRBV5-1 to TRBJ2-3; perhaps TRBD2 as D (5 bases). Germline CDR1 SGHRS, CDR2 YFSETQ. The CDR3 sequence is 14 residues long. The V and J ends lost 2 bases and 11 bases respectively, with 18 bases between them. CDR3 protein: CASSFNPRGLGQYF. The CDR3 DNA sequence: TGCGCCAGCAGCTTTAACCCTCGGGGATTGGGGCAGTATTTT.

This clone appeared once. The chain is built from TRBV9 and TRBJ1-3; TRBD1 matches 7 bases. CDR1 and CDR2 (germline): SGDLS, YYNGEE. The CDR3 contains 14 residues. Trimming at V came to 7 bases and at J to 0 bases, leaving 4 bases not matched to a gene. The CDR3, as DNA: TGTGCCAGCTGGACAGGCTACTCTGGAAACACCATATATTTT. This translates into CASWTGYSGNTIYF.

The chain joins TRBV27 to TRBJ2-3; perhaps TRBD1 as D (5 bases). The CDR3 is made up of 13 amino acids. The germline CDR1 and CDR2 sequences are MNHEY and SMNVEV (reference sequence). Between the trimmed V and J ends, which lost 3 bases and 4 bases, there was a span of 8 bases. The chain's CDR3 is CASSFRESDTQYF. The CDR3 nucleotides are TGTGCCAGCAGTTTCAGGGAATCAGATACGCAGTATTTT.

The chain recombines TRBV27 with TRBJ1-4, with TRBD1 identical over 8 bases. Germline CDR1 reads MNHEY; CDR2 reads SMNVEV (reference sequence). The CDR3 sequence is 14 residues long. Unmatched junction bases numbered 6, after V lost 5 bases and J lost 7 bases. The CDR3 loop is CASSPRTGSEKLFF. The CDR3 DNA reads as TGTGCCAGCAGTCCTCGGACAGGGAGTGAAAAACTGTTTTTT.

The V and J genes are TRBV30 and TRBJ2-7; D is ambiguous. The length of the CDR3 is 16 residues. The germline V gene encodes CDR1 GTSNPN and CDR2 SVGIG (reference sequence). With 2 bases removed from V and 1 base from J, the gap between germline ends came to 18 bases. CDR3 nucleotides: TGTGCCTGGAGTCCACCCTGGACGCCCCGGTCCTACGAGCAGTACTTC. Its translation is CAWSPPWTPRSYEQYF. Full variable domain (rest looked up from reference TRBV30 and TRBJ2-7): SQTIHQWPATLVQPVGSPLSLECTVEGTSNPNLYWYRQAAGRGLQLLFYSVGIGQISSEVPQNLSASRPQDRQFILSSKKLLLSDSGFYLCAWSPPWTPRSYEQYFGPGTRLTVT.